This T cell receptor (beta chain) was captured in a study of human T cells and chemical hapten exposure. Across the study: All patients underwent weekly scalp dosing with diphenylcyclopropenone for the full roughly 22-week study. Reading of the patch tests, which applied 0.01% DPC to the upper back, occurred at 6 days. Study results and limitations: Unchanged with DPC sensitization were TCRs above 1 in 1000 frequency.

Each cDNA molecule in the library carried unique molecular identifiers. TCRdb redid the calling of the RACE reads with MiXCR, one entry per CDR3 protein. The sample yields tens of thousands of distinct CDR3 sequences, approximately 10% seen once. The time point: pre-sensitization, week 0. Regarding treatment: therapeutic diphenylcyclopropenone sensitization with weekly scalp DPC. The CDR3 covers 14 residues. Germline lookup yields CDR1 MDHEN and CDR2 SYDVKM. Trimming took 5 bases from V and 2 from J, leaving 12 bases between them. This clonotype was recorded many times. The antigen is unknown. This chain uses TRBV28 with TRBJ2-5, with D unclear. This clonotype was obtained from a woman aged 40 to 55 with alopecia areata. Some clones in this sample may be carry-over from other donors' samples. The specimen comprised whole blood, sampled in connection with sensitization to the hapten diphenylcyclopropenone (DPC). CDR3 protein: CASSPATPQETQYF. The CDR3 DNA is TGTGCCAGCAGTCCCGCAACCCCTCAAGAGACCCAGTACTTC.